This T cell receptor beta chain was identified during a study of identical twins. TCRdb fed the 5' RACE reads into MiXCR, producing one record per CDR3 protein. The sample holds about 570,000 distinct CDR3 sequences; just under 10% are singletons and the top ten take roughly 3%. The germline V and J ends were trimmed by 4 bases and 5 bases, with 15 bases remaining between them. CDR3 size: 16 residues. Germline-derived CDR1 and CDR2 are SNHLY and FYNNEI. This clonotype was counted ten times or more. These data were also reused for a study on yellow fever vaccine responses in identical twins.

This chain joins TRBV2 and TRBJ2-6, with D possibly being TRBD2 (6 bases). The sample was PBMCs. The TCR was taken from a woman aged 18-29 years in good health. The CDR3 region is CASSVMGDFRANVLTF. The CDR3 nucleotides read TGTGCCAGCAGTGTCATGGGGGACTTTAGGGCCAACGTCCTGACTTTC.